Here is one TCR beta chain with its context. Its cognate antigen is unknown. The germline V gene has CDR1 MNHNS and CDR2 SASEGT. V lost 6 bases, J lost 7 bases, and 15 bases lay in between. This CDR3 is 13 amino acids long. Libraries were prepared by immunoSEQ multiplex PCR; TCRdb keeps only in-frame clonotypes and omits some of them. The sample includes around 13,000 clones, 81% of them seen just once. This sample was taken from a study of STAT3 mutations in large granular lymphocyte leukemia. Whole-study results and caveats: Every T-cell large granular lymphocyte leukemia patient had at least one immunodominant TCR beta clonotype.

V usage is TRBV6-1 and J usage is TRBJ2-5; D is perhaps TRBD1 (5 bases). The clonotype comes from a man between 60 and 75 years old with T-cell large granular lymphocyte leukemia. Some clones in this sample may be carry-over from other donors' samples. The sequencing sample was made of peripheral blood mononuclear cells. DNA of the CDR3: TGTGCCAGCAGGGAACAGGAACCGGGGACCCAGTACTTC. It codes for CASREQEPGTQYF.